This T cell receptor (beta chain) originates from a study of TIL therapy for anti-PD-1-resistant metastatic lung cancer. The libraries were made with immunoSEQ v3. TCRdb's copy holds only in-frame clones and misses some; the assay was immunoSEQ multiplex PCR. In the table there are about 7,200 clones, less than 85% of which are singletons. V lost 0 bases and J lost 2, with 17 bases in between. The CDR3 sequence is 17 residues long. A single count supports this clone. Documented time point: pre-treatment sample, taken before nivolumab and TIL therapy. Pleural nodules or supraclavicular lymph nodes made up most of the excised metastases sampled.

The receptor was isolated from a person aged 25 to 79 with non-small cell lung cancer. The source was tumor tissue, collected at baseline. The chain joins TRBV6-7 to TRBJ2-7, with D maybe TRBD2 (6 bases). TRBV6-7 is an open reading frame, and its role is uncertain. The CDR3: CASSYSEGGTDPYEQYF. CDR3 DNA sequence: TGTGCCAGCAGTTACTCGGAGGGCGGCACCGACCCCTACGAGCAGTACTTC.